This TCR beta chain came from a study of blood T cell repertoires in COVID-19. About the research overall: COVID-19 samples collected from the United States, Italy and Spain covered acute and convalescent phases. T cells, B-cell-depleted T cells, or PBMCs provided the cDNA or gDNA that served as material.

This CDR3 has 14 residues. J lost 7 bases, V lost 4 bases, and 6 bases had no gene match. The V gene's germline CDR1 is SGHVS and CDR2 FQNEAQ. In the original workflow: Estimates of nucleated cell counts were drawn from the amplification of reference gene primers. Profiling relied on immunoSEQ multiplex PCR, and the TCRdb table lists in-frame clones only, not all of them. Clone size and the V and J calls come from that table; the DNA yielded D and trimming. The sample contains 200,000 to 250,000 clones, about nine tenths of which appear only once. This sequence was found in a woman between 35 and 50 years old with acute or convalescent COVID-19. The V call is TRBV7-8, the J call TRBJ1-2, with TRBD1 matching over 10 bases. The sample was peripheral blood. The CDR3 reads CASSSDRGQSGYTF. In DNA form, the CDR3 reads TGTGCCAGCAGCTCCGACAGGGGGCAAAGTGGCTACACCTTC.